Listed below are T cell receptor beta chains from one sample, sequenced in a study of beta chain features in type 1 diabetes. Clones were read by immunoSEQ multiplex PCR, and TCRdb kept only the in-frame ones, dropping some. The sample includes 200,000 to 250,000 clones, approximately 15% of them seen just once. The specimen sequenced was naive CD4+ T cells from blood. All receptors come from a young man with type 1 diabetes. Both conserved end residues are part of each CDR3. A D gene is named only where the DNA matches it firmly. A clone size is listed for some rows: how often the clone was seen (once, few, many), or a class if it is expanded.

D	V	J	size	CDR3	DNA
NA	TRBV7-9	TRBJ2-3	NA	CASSLRWQGMGTDTQYF	TGTGCCAGCAGCTTACGGTGGCAGGGGATGGGCACAGATACGCAGTATTTT
NA	TRBV4-1	TRBJ1-2	NA	CASSQEHLNYGYTF	TGCGCCAGCAGCCAAGAACACCTTAACTATGGCTACACCTTC
NA	TRBV2	TRBJ1-2	NA	CASHYQAGNRVRIENGYTF	TGTGCCAGCCATTACCAAGCCGGGAATAGGGTGAGGATTGAAAATGGCTACACCTTC
TRBD1	TRBV7-9	TRBJ1-4	NA	CCWGQGASDEKLFF	TGTTGCTGGGGACAGGGCGCCTCTGATGAAAAACTGTTTTTT
TRBD1	TRBV19	TRBJ2-3	few	CASGDSNSDTQYF	TGTGCCAGTGGGGACAGTAATTCAGATACGCAGTATTTT
NA	TRBV5-1	TRBJ2-1	few	CATGGPTGSYNEQFF	TGCGCCACCGGAGGCCCGACTGGGTCCTACAATGAGCAGTTCTTC
NA	TRBV5-6	TRBJ1-5	few	CASSLAGTLGGNQPQHF	TGTGCCAGCAGCTTGGCCGGGACATTGGGGGGCAATCAGCCCCAGCATTTT
TRBD2	TRBV4-1	TRBJ2-1	few	CASSLGGAGVYNEQFF	TGCGCCAGCAGCCTTGGGGGAGCGGGGGTATACAATGAGCAGTTCTTC
NA	TRBV27	TRBJ1-5	NA	CASSFLYQPQHF	TGTGCCAGCAGTTTCCTGTATCAGCCCCAGCATTTT
TRBD2	TRBV7-8	TRBJ2-1	few	CASSLAGVGSYNEQFF	TGTGCCAGCAGTCTAGCGGGAGTCGGGTCCTACAATGAGCAGTTCTTC
TRBD1	TRBV7-2	TRBJ2-1	few	CASSDGQGANEQFF	TGTGCCAGCAGCGACGGACAGGGGGCGAACGAGCAGTTCTTC
TRBD1	TRBV29-1	TRBJ1-5	NA	CSVGGTASNQPQHF	TGCAGCGTTGGGGGGACAGCTAGCAATCAGCCCCAGCATTTT
NA	TRBV5-1	TRBJ2-7	few	CASSLDGSSYEQYF	TGCGCCAGCAGCCTTGACGGGAGCTCCTACGAGCAGTACTTC
TRBD2	TRBV11-2	TRBJ2-3	few	CASSLGPSGTADTQYF	TGTGCCAGCAGCTTAGGCCCTAGCGGGACCGCAGATACGCAGTATTTT
NA	TRBV15	TRBJ1-5	NA	CATSREGDQPQHF	TGTGCCACCAGCAGAGAGGGAGACCAGCCCCAGCATTTT
TRBD1	TRBV18	TRBJ2-5	NA	CASSPPGQGETQYF	TGTGCCAGCTCTCCCCCGGGACAGGGAGAGACCCAGTACTTC
TRBD2	TRBV11-2	TRBJ2-5	NA	CASSYSGRAGETQYF	TGTGCCAGCAGCTATAGCGGGAGGGCTGGTGAGACCCAGTACTTC
NA	TRBV6-5	TRBJ1-1	few	CASSSPGGNTEAFF	TGTGCCAGCAGCTCCCCGGGGGGGAACACTGAAGCTTTCTTT
TRBD1	TRBV6-6	TRBJ1-1	NA	CASRGGQEAEAFF	TGTGCCAGCAGGGGAGGACAGGAGGCTGAAGCTTTCTTT
NA	TRBV29-1	TRBJ2-5	few	CSGADQGRGWTQYF	TGCAGCGGGGCTGACCAGGGACGGGGGTGGACCCAGTACTTC
NA	TRBV5-4	TRBJ2-5	NA	CASSQDYQETQYF	TGTGCCAGCAGCCAGGACTACCAAGAGACCCAGTACTTC
NA	TRBV6-1	TRBJ2-7	NA	CASSVLRGSAYEQYF	TGTGCCAGCAGTGTCCTAAGGGGCAGCGCCTACGAGCAGTACTTC
NA	TRBV6-6	TRBJ1-2	few	CASRPGTFGYTF	TGTGCCAGCAGACCAGGGACATTCGGCTACACCTTC
NA	TRBV19	TRBJ1-1	few	CASSAVEGTEAFF	TGTGCCAGTAGTGCTGTGGAGGGCACTGAAGCTTTCTTT
TRBD1	TRBV11-3	TRBJ2-6	NA	CASSTETGGESGANVLTF	TGTGCCAGCAGCACGGAGACAGGGGGCGAATCTGGGGCCAACGTCCTGACTTTC
TRBD1	TRBV6-6	TRBJ1-1	NA	CASMERGGGHTEAFF	TGTGCCAGCATGGAAAGAGGAGGGGGCCACACTGAAGCTTTCTTT